This TCR beta chain was recorded in a study of blood T cell repertoires in COVID-19. The wider study: Acute and convalescent COVID-19 specimens originated in the United States, Italy and Spain. The cDNA or gDNA used as material had been derived from T cells, B-cell-depleted T cells, or PBMCs.

TCRdb's copy holds only in-frame clones and misses some; the assay was immunoSEQ multiplex PCR. The table shows about 480,000 clones, with 87% occurring only once. Individuals aged about 18 to 100 years were recruited from about two dozen US areas. Assignments of participants to cohorts depended upon their own reported clinical history. The CDR3 is 16 residues long. Trimming cost V 4 bases and J 5 bases, with 18 bases left between them. Germline V gene lookup returns CDR1 SGHVS and CDR2 FQNEAQ. The sequence was collected from a woman between 18 and 30 years old with acute COVID-19. The chain uses TRBV7-8 and TRBJ1-5; maybe TRBD1 (5 bases). The sample consisted of PBMCs or T cells enriched from blood (not recorded which). The CDR3 coding sequence is TGTGCCAGCAGCTCCAGGGAACGGCCGGAAGATCAGCCCCAGCATTTT. Translation gives CASSSRERPEDQPQHF.